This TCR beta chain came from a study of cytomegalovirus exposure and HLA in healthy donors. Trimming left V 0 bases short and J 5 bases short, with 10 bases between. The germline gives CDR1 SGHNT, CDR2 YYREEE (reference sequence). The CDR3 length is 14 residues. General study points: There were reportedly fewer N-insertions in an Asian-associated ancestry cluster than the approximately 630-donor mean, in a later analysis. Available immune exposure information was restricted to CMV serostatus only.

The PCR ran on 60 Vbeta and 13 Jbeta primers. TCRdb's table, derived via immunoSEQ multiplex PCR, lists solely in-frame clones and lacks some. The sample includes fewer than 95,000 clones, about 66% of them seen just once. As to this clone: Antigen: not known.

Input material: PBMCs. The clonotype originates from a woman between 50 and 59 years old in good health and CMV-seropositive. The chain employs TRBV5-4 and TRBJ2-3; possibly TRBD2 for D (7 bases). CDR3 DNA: TGTGCCAGCAGCTTGGAGGGGGGGGTAGATACGCAGTATTTT. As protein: CASSLEGGVDTQYF.